This T cell receptor beta chain was recorded in a study of neurological immune-mediated disorders. The CDR3 totals 13 residues. V was shortened by 0 bases and J by 6 bases, with 10 bases between the two germline ends. Germline V gene lookup returns CDR1 DFQATT and CDR2 SNEGSKA (reference sequence). TCRdb used MiXCR to reprocess the 5' RACE reads, holding one entry per CDR3 protein. In the table there are fewer than 85,000 distinct CDR3 sequences, 3% to 5% of which are singletons. The unsorted libraries originated from 2 million PBMCs that had been stored at -80 C. This clonotype was counted ten times or more.

V is TRBV20-1 and J is TRBJ2-3; D gene uncertain. The source is a man between 25 and 39 years old with multiple sclerosis. The sample taken for sequencing was PBMCs. The CDR3 DNA follows: TGCAGTGCTAGAGATGTGCCCCGCGATACGCAGTATTTT. Its protein product is CSARDVPRDTQYF.